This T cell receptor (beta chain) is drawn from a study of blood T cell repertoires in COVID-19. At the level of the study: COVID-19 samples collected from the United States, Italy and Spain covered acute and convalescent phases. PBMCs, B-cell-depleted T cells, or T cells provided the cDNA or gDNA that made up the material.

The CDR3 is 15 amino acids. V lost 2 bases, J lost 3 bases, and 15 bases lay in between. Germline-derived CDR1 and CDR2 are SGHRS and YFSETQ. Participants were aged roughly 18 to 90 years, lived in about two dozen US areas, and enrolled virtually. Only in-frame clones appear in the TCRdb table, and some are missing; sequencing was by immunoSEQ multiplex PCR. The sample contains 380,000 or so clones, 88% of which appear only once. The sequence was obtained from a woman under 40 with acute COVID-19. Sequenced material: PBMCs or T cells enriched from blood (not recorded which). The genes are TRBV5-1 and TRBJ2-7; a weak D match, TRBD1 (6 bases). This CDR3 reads CASSLGTRPDYEQYF. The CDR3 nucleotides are TGCGCCAGCAGCTTAGGGACACGACCAGACTACGAGCAGTACTTC.